This is a list of T cell receptor beta chains from one sample in a study of T cells in Graves' hyperthyroidism and ophthalmopathy. TCRdb processed the multiplex PCR reads anew with MiXCR; each CDR3 protein has one entry. This sample has around 700,000 distinct CDR3 sequences, with roughly 32% found just once. Sequencing was done on a sample of blood. The receptors were gathered from a woman aged 40 to 50 with Graves' hyperthyroidism. Each CDR3 is given with its conserved first and last residue. The D gene is left open where the match is weak. Size is omitted from some rows. Given values are once, few, many or a class for expanded clones.

TRBV4-1	TRBJ2-7	few	NA	TGCGCCAGCAGCCCGGGGGCGCGGGGCCTCGAGCAGTACTTC	CASSPGARGLEQYF
TRBV6-2/TRBV6-3	TRBJ2-7	NA	TRBD2	TGTGCCAGCAGACTAGCGGGGGTCTCCTACGAGCAGTACTTC	CASRLAGVSYEQYF
TRBV19	TRBJ1-5	few	NA	TGTGCCAGTAGTCCCAGGCCTGAGGGCAATCAGCCCCAGCATTTT	CASSPRPEGNQPQHF
TRBV10-3	TRBJ1-2	many	NA	TGTGCCATCAGTGAGAGACAGTTAAACTATGGCTACACCTTC	CAISERQLNYGYTF
TRBV24-1	TRBJ1-5	few	NA	TGTGCCACCAGTGATTCCAGCGGGAGGCTTGAGCAGCCCCAGCATTTT	CATSDSSGRLEQPQHF
TRBV7-2	TRBJ2-7	many	TRBD2	TGTGCCAGCAGCTTAGAAGCGGGACCTTCTTACGAGCAGTACTTC	CASSLEAGPSYEQYF
TRBV6-2/TRBV6-3	TRBJ2-7	few	TRBD2	TGTGCCAGCAGTCCACCGGGACTAGCTTACGAGCAGTACTTC	CASSPPGLAYEQYF
TRBV7-2	TRBJ1-1	many	TRBD1	TGTGCCAGCAGCTCGGACAGGGGTCGGACTGAAGCTTTCTTT	CASSSDRGRTEAFF
TRBV13	TRBJ1-5	NA	TRBD1	TGTGCCAGCAGTCAGGACAGGGCTGTGCCCCAGCATTTT	CASSQDRAVPQHF
TRBV25-1	TRBJ1-4	many	NA	TGTGCCAGCAGTGACCCCGGGAGGGGGGAAACTAATGAAAAACTGTTTTTT	CASSDPGRGETNEKLFF
TRBV13	TRBJ2-7	NA	NA	TGTGCCAGCAGCGTGGGAGGGACAGAGAGCTCCTACGAGCAGTACTTC	CASSVGGTESSYEQYF
TRBV12-3/TRBV12-4	TRBJ1-5	many	NA	TGTGCCAGCAGTTTTGGGTCCGGGGGCAATCAGCCCCAGCATTTT	CASSFGSGGNQPQHF
TRBV19	TRBJ1-5	NA	TRBD1	TGTGCCAGTAGTACCCGGGACAGGGGGGATAGCAATCAGCCCCAGCATTTT	CASSTRDRGDSNQPQHF
TRBV7-2	TRBJ2-5	many	NA	TGTGCCAGCAGCCCCGCCGGGACCGAAGAGACCCAGTACTTC	CASSPAGTEETQYF
TRBV6-5	TRBJ1-2	NA	NA	TGTGCCGGCAGTTACCATCCGGGCTATGGCTACACCTTC	CAGSYHPGYGYTF
TRBV6-5	TRBJ1-1	NA	NA	TGTGCCAGCAGTTTAGCAGGAAGGGATCCAGCTTTCTTT	CASSLAGRDPAFF
TRBV2	TRBJ1-1	NA	NA	TGTGCCAGCATACCTGCTTGGGGCGGGGGTGAAGCTTTCTTT	CASIPAWGGGEAFF
TRBV7-6	TRBJ2-3	NA	NA	TGTGCCAGCACCTTAACCGGTACGCAGTATTTT	CASTLTGTQYF
TRBV19	TRBJ1-2	NA	NA	TGTGCCAGCCGATACAGGCTAGGGCCCGCTATCTATGGCTACACCTTC	CASRYRLGPAIYGYTF
TRBV2	TRBJ1-5	many	TRBD1	TGTGCCAGCAGTGAATCAGGGGGCCGGAGCAATCAGCCCCAGCATTTT	CASSESGGRSNQPQHF
TRBV7-2	TRBJ1-4	few	TRBD1	TGTGCCAGCAGCTCGGGACAGGTCGAGCATGAAAAACTGTTTTTT	CASSSGQVEHEKLFF
TRBV4-1	TRBJ2-7	NA	TRBD2	TGCGCCAGCAGCCAAGGGGAAACTAGCGGGACTAACGAGCAGTACTTC	CASSQGETSGTNEQYF
TRBV7-9	TRBJ1-1	NA	TRBD1	TGTGCCAGCAGCTTTGGCAGGGGGGAGATGAACACTGAAGCTTTCTTT	CASSFGRGEMNTEAFF
TRBV20-1	TRBJ2-5	many	TRBD2	TGCAGTGCTATTAGCGGGGGGGCTAATTGGGAGACCCAGTACTTC	CSAISGGANWETQYF
TRBV9	TRBJ2-2	NA	NA	TGTGCCAGCAGCGTAGAGCGATTCGGGGACCCCACCGGGGAGCTGTTTTTT	CASSVERFGDPTGELFF
TRBV28	TRBJ1-3	NA	NA	TGTGCCAGCAGCCAACAAGGCGGAAACACCATATATTTT	CASSQQGGNTIYF
TRBV29-1	TRBJ2-7	NA	TRBD1	TGCAGCGTTGAGGCGGACAGGAACTACGAGCAGTACTTC	CSVEADRNYEQYF
TRBV15	TRBJ2-5	many	NA	TGTGCCACCAGCAGAGATAGCGGCAGTCAAGAGACCCAGTACTTC	CATSRDSGSQETQYF
TRBV27	TRBJ1-2	NA	NA	TGTGCCAGCAGTGATCTCGGAGGGTCAGCAGCTAACTATGGCTACACCTTC	CASSDLGGSAANYGYTF
TRBV19	TRBJ1-2	many	TRBD1	TGTGCCAGTAAAGGACAGGCCTCTATGGGCTACACCTTC	CASKGQASMGYTF
TRBV20-1	TRBJ2-5	few	NA	TGCAGTAGCACCATCCGATCAGGGGGGAATAAAGAGACCCAGTACTTC	CSSTIRSGGNKETQYF
TRBV19	TRBJ2-7	many	NA	TGTGCCAGTAGTATAGATCCAGGGGACTCCTACGAGCAGTACTTC	CASSIDPGDSYEQYF
TRBV6-2/TRBV6-3	TRBJ1-2	NA	NA	TGTGCCAGCAGTTACCGTGGGATCCGCCCCTCGCACACCTTC	CASSYRGIRPSHTF
TRBV28	TRBJ1-1	few	TRBD1	TGTGCCAGCAGTACGAGGACAGGGGTGAGGAACACTGAAGCTTTCTTT	CASSTRTGVRNTEAFF
TRBV20-1	TRBJ2-3	few	TRBD2	TGCAGTGCTACTATGGGACTAGCAGCTTCAGGGGATACGCAGTATTTT	CSATMGLAASGDTQYF
TRBV7-9	TRBJ1-2	many	NA	TGTGCCAGCAGCTTAGAGGGCAGGGATCTCCTTGGCTACACCTTC	CASSLEGRDLLGYTF
TRBV12-3/TRBV12-4	TRBJ1-1	many	TRBD1	TGTGCCAGCAGTATTTCTGACAGGGCGAACACTGAAGCTTTCTTT	CASSISDRANTEAFF